Shown below are 17 T cell receptor beta chains from a single sample sequenced in a study of IL-17A CD8 T cells in psoriatic arthritis synovium. After around 1.6 hours of PMA and ionomycin stimulation, cells were labeled by IL-17A and IFNgamma secretion assays. Actively inflamed joints of psoriatic arthritis patients supplied the aspirated synovial fluid. Using immunoSEQ multiplex PCR, the repertoire was profiled, and TCRdb retains in-frame clones only, with some absent. The sample gives more than 2,000 clones, about 70% of which show up once; over 13% is in the top ten. Sequencing was carried out using IFN-gamma+ CD8+ T cells from synovial fluid. Subset meaning: IL-17A-IFNgamma+ memory CD8+ (Tc1) cells. The receptors here all came from a human donor with psoriatic arthritis.

The rearrangement joins TRBV6-4 to TRBJ2-1, with 8 bases matching TRBD2. J was trimmed by 6 bases and V by 6 bases; bases with no gene match: 7. The CDR3 has 14 residues. Germline V gene sequence: CDR1 MRHNA, CDR2 SNTAGT. Here the CDR3 reads CASRRLAGSNEQFF. DNA of the CDR3: TGTGCCAGCAGACGGCTAGCGGGCTCCAATGAGCAGTTCTTC.

The CDR3 DNA follows: TGCAGCGTTCCACAGGGCTCTGGGGCCAACGTCCTGACTTTC. Translating it yields CSVPQGSGANVLTF. The J gene is TRBJ2-6, the V gene TRBV29-1; tentative D call: TRBD1 (6 bases). CDR3 length: 14 amino acids. Trimming shortened V by 5 bases and J by 0 bases, and 8 bases separated the two germline ends. Germline V gene data show CDR1 as SQVTM and CDR2 as ANQGSEA.

The chain is built from TRBV6-5 and TRBJ2-1; tentative D call: TRBD1 (6 bases). With 7 bases removed from V and 4 bases from J, the gap between germline ends came to 14 bases. The CDR3 contains 14 residues. The germline V gene has CDR1 MNHEY and CDR2 SVGAGI. The CDR3 DNA reads TGTGCCAGCACGGATGGCAGGGGTTACAATGAGCAGTTCTTC. Translation gives CASTDGRGYNEQFF.

The chain joins TRBV5-1 to TRBJ2-1; the D call may be TRBD1 or TRBD2 (5 bases each). V gave up 6 bases and J gave up 5 bases, with 15 bases separating them. The germline V gene has CDR1 SGHRS and CDR2 YFSETQ. The length of the CDR3 is 14 residues. The CDR3 sequence: CASNRDGGHNEQFF. CDR3 coding DNA: TGCGCCAGCAACCGGGACGGTGGACACAATGAGCAGTTCTTC.

This clone turned up a few times. This CDR3 is CASSHLDRVYEQFF. The DNA for the CDR3 is TGTGCCAGCAGCCATTTGGACAGGGTGTATGAGCAGTTCTTC. This rearrangement joins TRBV11-3 to TRBJ2-1; 8 bases line up with TRBD1. V lost 5 bases and J lost 8; bases outside the gene matches: 8. The V gene's germline CDR1 is SGHNT and CDR2 YENEEA. The CDR3 extends over 14 amino acids.

The genes are TRBV6-5 and TRBJ2-7, with TRBD1 matching over 7 bases. With 0 bases clipped from V and 6 bases from J, the junction kept 2 bases outside the gene matches. CDR1 and CDR2 (germline): MNHEY, SVGAGI. The CDR3 loop spans 13 amino acids. Written as DNA, the CDR3 is TGTGCCAGCAGTTACTCGTACAGGGGCGAGCAGTACTTC. Its translation is CASSYSYRGEQYF.

Concerning this clone itself: The sample has other DNA sequences that encode this CDR3 too. The J gene is TRBJ2-7, the V gene TRBV19; unclear D gene. Germline V CDR1 and CDR2: LNHDA, SQIVND (reference sequence). The CDR3 totals 13 residues. V was pared by 5 bases and J by 1 base, with 9 bases between. CDR3 region: CASSLSESYEQYF. The CDR3 coding sequence is TGTGCCAGTAGTTTGTCGGAATCCTACGAGCAGTACTTC. Using reference TRBV19 and TRBJ2-7 for the parts outside the CDR3, the full variable domain is DGGITQSPKYLFRKEGQNVTLSCEQNLNHDAMYWYRQDPGQGLRLIYYSQIVNDFQKGDIAEGYSVSREKKESFPLTVTSAQKNPTAFYLCASSLSESYEQYFGPGTRLTVT.

The rearrangement joins TRBV10-2 to TRBJ1-2; perhaps TRBD1 as D (5 bases). V was shortened by 2 bases and J by 6 bases, with 13 bases between the two germline ends. Germline CDR1 is WSHSY and CDR2 is SAAADI. The CDR3 runs to 14 residues. CDR3 protein: CASSEHPGLNGYTF. The DNA of the CDR3 is TGCGCCAGCAGTGAGCACCCAGGGCTGAATGGCTACACCTTC.

J is TRBJ2-7 and V is TRBV7-9; 12 positions agree with TRBD1. Per germline, CDR1 SEHNR and CDR2 FQNEAQ (reference sequence). After removal of 8 bases from V and 4 bases from J, the junction contained 6 bases not matched to a gene. The length of the CDR3 is 14 residues. The CDR3 loop reads CASGPGQGAYEQYF. CDR3 DNA sequence: TGTGCCAGCGGACCGGGACAGGGGGCGTACGAGCAGTACTTC.

This clone is labeled as large. The J gene is TRBJ2-7, the V gene TRBV28, with a possible D match to TRBD2 (5 bases). In germline, CDR1 is MDHEN, CDR2 SYDVKM. V was cut by 5 bases and J by 0 bases, with 11 bases left in between. This CDR3 spans 14 amino acids. In DNA, the CDR3 is TGTGCCAGCAGTCCGGACGGGGTCTCCTACGAGCAGTACTTC. This gives the protein CASSPDGVSYEQYF.

This chain joins TRBV7-6 and TRBJ2-7; D gene uncertain. The CDR3 extends over 13 amino acids. V was shortened by 0 bases and J by 3 bases, with 6 bases between the two germline ends. CDR1 is SGHVS, CDR2 FNYEAQ, per germline. CDR3 coding DNA: TGTGCCAGCAGCTTAGCCCAGGACTACGAGCAGTACTTC. Translation gives CASSLAQDYEQYF.

The gene calls are TRBV5-6 and TRBJ2-1, with unresolved D. V dropped 0 bases and J dropped 8 bases, with 12 bases sitting between them. The CDR3 covers 14 residues. Germline V gene sequence: CDR1 SGHDT, CDR2 YYEEEE. CDR3 residues: CASSLEVTSYEQFF. CDR3 in DNA: TGTGCCAGCAGCTTGGAGGTTACGAGTTATGAGCAGTTCTTC.

The chain couples TRBV11-2 to TRBJ2-5, with 7 bases fitting TRBD2. Germline V gives CDR1 SGHAT, CDR2 FQNNGV. The trim removed 3 bases at V and 3 bases at J, leaving 4 bases unmatched. CDR3 length equals 14 residues. The DNA for the CDR3 is TGTGCCAGCAGCTTGTCTAGCGGTAAAGAGACCCAGTACTTC. Translated: CASSLSSGKETQYF.

This sequence joins TRBV5-6 and TRBJ2-3, with TRBD2 matching 10 bases. The CDR3 is 16 amino acids. The junction had 10 bases not matched to a gene; V was cut back by 2 bases and J by 7 bases. Germline V CDR1 and CDR2: SGHDT, YYEEEE. CDR3 bases: TGTGCCAGCAGCTTTAGCGGGGGGCTTAGAACAAATACGCAGTATTTT. This sequence encodes CASSFSGGLRTNTQYF.

This clone was seen a few times. The chain couples TRBV4-1 to TRBJ2-7, with a weak D call TRBD2 (5 bases). V gave up 2 bases and J gave up 6 bases, with 11 bases separating them. The CDR3 is 13 amino acids. Germline values: CDR1 MGHRA, CDR2 YSYEKL. The CDR3 is CASSQRSGGEQYF. For the CDR3, the DNA is TGCGCCAGCAGCCAACGGTCCGGAGGCGAGCAGTACTTC.

The rearrangement uses TRBV6-1 and TRBJ1-5; D gene ambiguous. The V gene lost 7 bases and the J gene lost 0 bases, with 13 bases spanning the gap. The CDR3 has 15 amino acids. Germline V gene sequence: CDR1 MNHNS, CDR2 SASEGT. CDR3 in amino acids: CASTDGLYSNQPQHF. Written as DNA, the CDR3 is TGTGCCAGCACCGACGGCCTATATAGCAATCAGCCCCAGCATTTT.

The chain recombines TRBV7-6 with TRBJ1-3; unclear D gene. This CDR3 spans 18 amino acids. Germline V gene sequence: CDR1 SGHVS, CDR2 FNYEAQ. Trimming removed 2 bases from V and 0 bases from J, with 17 bases in between. CDR3 sequence: CASSLYSVVTGSGNTIYF. The DNA for the CDR3 is TGTGCCAGCAGCTTATACTCTGTGGTGACGGGCTCTGGAAACACCATATATTTT.